This T cell receptor (beta chain) is from a study of blood T cell repertoires in COVID-19. Study information: COVID-19 samples from acute and convalescent phases originated in the United States, Italy and Spain. T cells, B-cell-depleted T cells, or PBMCs provided the cDNA or gDNA that served as material.

The germline V gene encodes CDR1 LNHDA and CDR2 SQIVND (reference sequence). J gave up 4 bases and V 0 bases, and 6 bases lay outside the gene matches. This CDR3 has 18 residues. Some clones are missing from TCRdb's copy, which holds only in-frame ones; the method was immunoSEQ multiplex PCR. Seen here are about 480,000 clones, around nine tenths observed once, and the top ten hold roughly 7.4%. Source material: peripheral blood. The rearrangement uses TRBV19 and TRBJ2-2, with TRBD1 matching 12 bases. The TCR was taken from a woman in her fifties or sixties with COVID-19, enrolled during active disease. In nucleotides, the CDR3 is TGTGCCAGTAGTATAGAGGGACAGGGGGCGTTCGTCACCGGGGAGCTGTTTTTT. This translates into CASSIEGQGAFVTGELFF.